Described below is a single T cell receptor beta chain sequence and its context. Its antigen is unidentified. Profiled with immunoSEQ multiplex PCR; TCRdb holds only in-frame clones, not every one. The data show over 85,000 clones, about 94% seen once. This record comes from a study of graft-versus-host responses after intestinal transplantation. Study as a whole: Each patient got anti-thymocyte globulin induction, then tacrolimus and steroids for roughly 3 years.

J was trimmed by 4 bases and V by 4 bases; bases with no gene match: 4. This CDR3 is built from 14 residues. Germline assignment: CDR1 SGHTA and CDR2 FQGNSA. Study-level findings and limits: Analysis identified GvH clones in recipient marrow, with some appearing first in ileum or blood.

The sequence was obtained from a human donor who was the organ donor for an intestinal transplant. The specimen comprised unstimulated CD4+ T cells sorted from spleen or lymph node cells, sampled before transplant. The chain is built from TRBV7-2 and TRBJ1-1; 9 bases match TRBD1. For the CDR3, the DNA is TGTGCCAGCAGCTCGACAGGGGGGGCCACTGAAGCTTTCTTT. The encoded protein is CASSSTGGATEAFF.